The clone carrying this T cell receptor (beta chain) was counted a few times. These data are taken from a study of blood T cell repertoires in COVID-19. Study context: Samples came from the United States, Italy and Spain, spanning acute and convalescent COVID-19. Sample material is recorded as cDNA or gDNA derived from T cells, B-cell-depleted T cells, or PBMCs.

Authors' methods: Amplification of reference gene primers provided the estimated nucleated cell counts. Produced via immunoSEQ multiplex PCR; TCRdb's table is partial and in-frame only. That table is the source of V, J and clone size, and D and trimming were worked out from the DNA. The sample includes roughly 62,000 clones, about 87% of them seen just once. The length of the CDR3 is 16 residues. V dropped 3 bases and J dropped 3; count of bases not matched to a gene: 5. Germline V gives CDR1 MGHRA, CDR2 YSYEKL. The genes are TRBV4-1 and TRBJ2-1; 10 nucleotides line up with TRBD2. The TCR sequence derives from a human donor with active COVID-19. The donor label of this sample is uncertain. Sequencing was performed on peripheral blood. This CDR3 is CASSQVPSGSYNEQFF. The CDR3 DNA is TGCGCCAGCAGCCAGGTACCTAGCGGGAGCTACAATGAGCAGTTCTTC.